Detailed here is one TCR beta chain. Its target is not known. This entry belongs to a study of cytomegalovirus exposure and HLA in healthy donors. Study conclusions and caveats: High specificity and sensitivity for cytomegalovirus status were reported for the classifier. A list of 150 or so TCR beta chains associated with cytomegalovirus was given. The majority of TCR sequences were rare, yet some public TCRs appeared in many donors.

The donors were members of the roughly 120-subject validation cohort (separate from the approximately 670-subject first cohort). The CDR3 runs 14 residues. V was clipped by 6 bases and J by 5 bases, with 13 bases between them. Germline V gene sequence: CDR1 MGHDK, CDR2 SYGVNS. Repertoires were generated with immunoSEQ multiplex PCR, while TCRdb's copy carries only in-frame clones and drops some. The table records approximately 65,000 clones, roughly nine tenths of them present only once. Material: PBMCs. The sequence derives from a man aged 18 to 30 in good health and CMV-seronegative. The V gene is TRBV25-1, the J gene TRBJ1-4; D gene unclear. CDR3 in amino acids: CASRVGGPNEKLFF. CDR3 nucleotide sequence: TGTGCCAGCAGGGTAGGAGGTCCGAATGAAAAACTGTTTTTT.